This T cell receptor (beta chain) was captured by sequencing in a study of cytomegalovirus exposure and HLA in healthy donors. Study observations and caveats: Productive status was seen about 90% or about 30% of the time for most TCR beta V segments in an earlier analysis. Cytomegalovirus association was listed for 164 TCR beta chains.

Comment on this clone: Its antigen is still unknown.

Primers included in the PCR were 60 Vbeta and 13 Jbeta primers. Profiling relied on immunoSEQ multiplex PCR, and the TCRdb table lists in-frame clones only, not all of them. The data hold 130,000 or so clones, with around 75% observed a single time. The V gene end was trimmed by 6 bases and the J gene end by 2 bases; junction bases not matched to a gene: 5. CDR3 length equals 15 residues. CDR1 MDHEN and CDR2 SYDVKM come from the germline V gene. Sequenced material: PBMCs. This TCR was recovered from a young man in good health and CMV-seronegative. The V gene is TRBV28, the J gene TRBJ1-1; 11 nucleotides align to TRBD1. The CDR3 spells CASSSGQGANTEAFF. CDR3 coding DNA: TGTGCCAGCAGCTCCGGACAGGGGGCTAACACTGAAGCTTTCTTT.